These 10 T cell receptor beta chains share one sample of origin, sequenced in a study of cytotoxic CD8 clonotypes in ibrutinib-treated CLL. The repertoire was sequenced with immunoSEQ multiplex PCR; TCRdb's copy has only in-frame clones and lacks some. This table has under 300,000 clones, 60% to 80% appearing once. Sample: PBMCs, taken at disease progression, from a patient treated with ibrutinib. These receptors originate from a human donor with chronic lymphocytic leukemia.

The chain has TRBV9 and TRBJ2-3; 12 bases fit TRBD2. Trimming removed 4 bases from V and 4 bases from J; junction bases left unmatched: 13. From germline, CDR1 is SGDLS and CDR2 YYNGEE. This CDR3 has 18 amino acids. CDR3 bases: TGTGCCAGCAGCCCTCGACTAGCGGGGGAGGACAAGGCAGATACGCAGTATTTT. It specifies CASSPRLAGEDKADTQYF. Looking up the rest from reference TRBV9 and TRBJ2-3 gives the full variable domain: DSGVTQTPKHLITATGQRVTLRCSPRSGDLSVYWYQQSLDQGLQFLIQYYNGEERAKGNILERFSAQQFPDLHSELNLSSLELGDSALYFCASSPRLAGEDKADTQYFGPGTRLTVL.

This chain joins TRBV12-5 and TRBJ1-5; 9 bases match TRBD1. With V trimmed by 5 bases and J by 6 bases, 17 bases remained unmatched. CDR1 and CDR2 from the germline V gene are LGHNT and FRNRAP. CDR3 size: 18 residues. Here the CDR3 reads CASGPPGDRDVKGQPQHF. The CDR3 nucleotides are TGTGCTAGTGGTCCCCCGGGGGACAGGGATGTAAAGGGTCAGCCCCAGCATTTT.

The chain links TRBV11-2 to TRBJ2-3; 10 bases agree with TRBD1. The V gene's germline CDR1 is SGHAT and CDR2 FQNNGV. V shed 4 bases, J shed 0 bases, and the junction held 10 bases outside the gene matches. The CDR3 length is 18 residues. CDR3 residues: CASSYLGQGVLSTDTQYF. CDR3 nucleotides: TGTGCCAGCAGCTATCTTGGACAGGGGGTTCTTAGCACAGATACGCAGTATTTT.

The chain couples TRBV7-2 to TRBJ2-7; TRBD2 agrees at 12 bases. The CDR3 consists of 17 residues. CDR1 and CDR2 from the germline V gene are SGHTA and FQGNSA. Trimming cost V 0 bases and J 2 bases; bases outside gene matches: 5. CDR3 in amino acids: CASSLARTSGGTYEQYF. CDR3 nucleotide sequence: TGTGCCAGCAGCTTAGCGCGAACTAGCGGGGGGACCTACGAGCAGTACTTC.

CDR3 nucleotides: TGCAGCGCAGGGAGGGAGGGCACTGAAGCTTTCTTT. Its protein product is CSAGREGTEAFF. This chain uses TRBV29-1 with TRBJ1-1; possibly TRBD1 for D (5 bases). Deletions cut 7 bases from V and 4 bases from J, with 13 bases between. CDR1 is SQVTM and CDR2 is ANQGSEA in the germline V gene. This CDR3 has 12 residues.

The chain has TRBV9 and TRBJ2-3, with D hard to call. The CDR3 consists of 14 residues. Per germline, CDR1 SGDLS and CDR2 YYNGEE. Trimming shortened V by 0 bases and J by 2 bases, and 7 bases separated the two germline ends. CDR3 nucleotides: TGTGCCAGCAGCGTAGACCCGAACACAGATACGCAGTATTTT. Its protein product is CASSVDPNTDTQYF.

This clone has more than one count but fewer than ten. This chain links TRBV19 with TRBJ1-5, with D perhaps matching TRBD1 (6 bases). The V gene lost 3 bases and the J gene lost 0 bases, with 12 bases spanning the gap. Germline V gene lookup returns CDR1 LNHDA and CDR2 SQIVND (reference sequence). This CDR3 region has 16 residues. DNA of the CDR3: TGTGCCAGTAGTATGGGACACAGGGATAGCAATCAGCCCCAGCATTTT. Amino acids: CASSMGHRDSNQPQHF.

This clone occurred once. V is TRBV10-1 and J is TRBJ2-2, with 10 nucleotides matching TRBD2. Germline CDR1 reads WNHNN; CDR2 reads SYGVQD (reference sequence). V dropped 6 bases and J dropped 5; count of bases not matched to a gene: 6. This CDR3 contains 15 residues. CDR3 region: CASSLGLARTGELFF. CDR3 DNA: TGCGCCAGCAGCTTGGGACTAGCGAGGACCGGGGAGCTGTTTTTT.

CDR3 in DNA: TGTGCCAGCAGCTTAGAGGCGGGGGGGCTAAACTATGGCTACACCTTC. As protein: CASSLEAGGLNYGYTF. The gene calls are TRBV7-2 and TRBJ1-2; D might be TRBD1 (6 bases). The V gene's germline CDR1 is SGHTA and CDR2 FQGNSA. Trimming cost V 1 base and J 2 bases, with 14 bases left between them. The length of the CDR3 is 16 residues.

This clone was picked up one time. The V call is TRBV5-1, the J call TRBJ2-3; 8 bases agree with TRBD1. Germline lookup yields CDR1 SGHRS and CDR2 YFSETQ. The CDR3 consists of 16 residues. V shed 4 bases and J 4 bases; nucleotides not matched to a gene: 11. The CDR3 reads CASSPGSVRGPDTQYF. The CDR3 DNA is TGCGCCAGCAGCCCGGGATCCGTCAGGGGGCCAGATACGCAGTATTTT.